A selection of T cell receptor beta chains follows, all from one sample in a study of blood T cell repertoires in COVID-19. Repertoires were generated with immunoSEQ multiplex PCR, while TCRdb's copy carries only in-frame clones and drops some. The sample lists 150,000 to 180,000 clones, 65% to 90% seen once, with roughly 8.9% in the top ten. Input material: peripheral blood. The receptors here all came from a woman in her 50s with acute or convalescent COVID-19. Each CDR3 is given with its conserved first and last residue. A D gene is named only where the DNA matches it firmly. Size values are once, few and many counts, or a class for expanded clones, and some rows have none.

TRBJ2-7	TRBV9	.	TRBD1	TGTGCCAGCAGCGTAGGACAGGGGAACTACGAGCAGTACTTC	CASSVGQGNYEQYF
TRBJ2-7	TRBV7-6	.	.	TGTGCCAGCAGCTTAGCTAGGGGGTGGTCCTACGAGCAGTACTTC	CASSLARGWSYEQYF
TRBJ2-5	TRBV5-1	.	.	TGCGCCAGCAGCTTGCGTTACGGGTACCAAGAGACCCAGTACTTC	CASSLRYGYQETQYF
TRBJ1-2	TRBV4-3	once	TRBD1	TGCGCCAGCAGCCAAGACAGGGGGCTGTCGAGCTACACCTTC	CASSQDRGLSSYTF
TRBJ2-3	TRBV7-2	once	.	TGTGCCAGCAGCTTAGGGCCAGATACGCAGTATTTT	CASSLGPDTQYF
TRBJ2-2	TRBV5-6	.	TRBD1	TGTGCCAGCAGCCGGACAGGGGACACCGGGGAGCTGTTTTTT	CASSRTGDTGELFF
TRBJ1-5	TRBV27	.	.	TGTGCCAGCAGTACGAAGCCCGGACAGTACAATCAGCCCCAGCATTTT	CASSTKPGQYNQPQHF
TRBJ2-1	TRBV7-6	.	.	TGTGCCAGCAGCTTAGGGGCGACACCCTCCTACAATGAGCAGTTCTTC	CASSLGATPSYNEQFF
TRBJ2-5	TRBV4-3	once	.	TGCGCCAGCAGCCTACTGTGGAGGTCCCAAGAGACCCAGTACTTC	CASSLLWRSQETQYF
TRBJ1-5	TRBV27	.	.	TGTGCCAGCAGTTTAATTGGCCTCAATCAGCCCCAGCATTTT	CASSLIGLNQPQHF
TRBJ1-2	TRBV9	.	.	TGTGCCAGCAGCGAGGAACGGGGAGGATTGAGGCGAAGTGAAGGCTACACCTTC	CASSEERGGLRRSEGYTF
TRBJ1-3	TRBV9	.	TRBD1	TGTGCCAGCAGCGAGGAACAGGGGTCTGGAAACACCATATATTTT	CASSEEQGSGNTIYF
TRBJ2-4	TRBV10-3	few	TRBD2	TGTGCCATCAGTGAGGGACTAGCGGGGGGGCCTTGGGCCAAAAACATTCAGTACTTC	CAISEGLAGGPWAKNIQYF
TRBJ1-2	TRBV6-5	.	TRBD1	TGTGCCAGCAGTCACCGACAGGGGTATGGCTACACCTTC	CASSHRQGYGYTF
TRBJ2-2	TRBV5-1	.	.	TGCGCCAGCAGCTTACCCGGACTGGCGCGTAGCACCGGGGAGCTGTTTTTT	CASSLPGLARSTGELFF
TRBJ2-3	TRBV27	once	.	TGTGCCAGCAGTTTCGGGACTGGCAGCACAGATACGCAGTATTTT	CASSFGTGSTDTQYF
TRBJ1-2	TRBV24-1	once	TRBD1	TGTGCCACCAGTGATCCTTTGGGACAGTTTAATGGCTACACCTTC	CATSDPLGQFNGYTF
TRBJ2-7	TRBV4-3	.	.	TGCGCCAGCAGCCAAGATGGCCCCTCCTACGAGCAGTACTTC	CASSQDGPSYEQYF
TRBJ2-7	TRBV7-6	.	.	TGTGCCAGCAGCGGAAGCAGGGGCGGCGAGCAGTACTTC	CASSGSRGGEQYF
TRBJ1-4	TRBV4-3	.	.	TGCGCCAGCAGCCAAGACCCGGCCGGGGATGAAAAACTGTTTTTT	CASSQDPAGDEKLFF
TRBJ1-3	TRBV4-2	.	.	TGTGCCAGCAGCCAAGCCATGCGGGCTTCGGGTGGAAACACCATATATTTT	CASSQAMRASGGNTIYF
TRBJ1-3	TRBV10-3	.	.	TGTGCCATCAGTGAGTCCGTTGTGAGGGCCACTGGAAACACCATATATTTT	CAISESVVRATGNTIYF
TRBJ1-5	TRBV19	.	.	TGTGCCAGTAGTATACCCCGACAGAACTTCAATCAGCCCCAGCATTTT	CASSIPRQNFNQPQHF
TRBJ1-1	TRBV18	.	.	TGTGCCAGCTCTTCGGCGGGAAACTTGAACACTGAAGCTTTCTTT	CASSSAGNLNTEAFF
TRBJ1-3	TRBV7-3	few	.	TGTGCCAGCAGCTTAAATCGTATGGGAGACACCATATATTTT	CASSLNRMGDTIYF
TRBJ2-3	TRBV5-1	.	.	TGCGCCAGCAGCTCGCGGGATACGCAGTATTTT	CASSSRDTQYF
TRBJ1-6	TRBV19	.	.	TGTGCCAGTAGTACAGCCCCAGGCATTCCACCCCTCCACTTT	CASSTAPGIPPLHF
TRBJ2-5	TRBV28	.	.	TGTGCCAGCAGTCCTCAGGTCCAAGAGACCCAGTACTTC	CASSPQVQETQYF
TRBJ1-1	TRBV3-1/TRBV3-2	.	.	TGTGCCAGCAGCCAAGGGGACAACATGAACACTGAAGCTTTCTTT	CASSQGDNMNTEAFF
TRBJ2-5	TRBV14	once	.	TGTGCCAGCAGCCGCGGGGGCTCATTAGGGGGGACCCAGTACTTC	CASSRGGSLGGTQYF
TRBJ2-1	TRBV5-4	once	TRBD2	TGTGCCAGCAGCGACCCTAGCGGGAGAAATGAGCAGTTCTTC	CASSDPSGRNEQFF
TRBJ1-4	TRBV7-2	.	TRBD1	TGTGCCAGCAGCTTCTCTGACAGGGGGCGATTTAATGAAAAACTGTTTTTT	CASSFSDRGRFNEKLFF
TRBJ1-5	TRBV19	.	TRBD1	TGTGCCAGTAGTGGGACAGCCCCGACCTTCAATCAGCCCCAGCATTTT	CASSGTAPTFNQPQHF
TRBJ1-2	TRBV4-1	.	TRBD1	TGCGCCAGCCCCTGGGACAGACCTGATGGCTACACCTTC	CASPWDRPDGYTF